Following are 13 T cell receptor beta chains from one sample sequenced in a study of regulatory T cells in long-lasting Graves disease. To make TCR beta libraries, researchers used iRepertoire HTBI primers and Arm-PCR of CDR3 regions. One entry per CDR3 protein, called by TCRdb with MiXCR from the multiplex PCR reads. The sample lists 300,000 to 500,000 distinct CDR3 sequences, around 20% occurring once. Time point denoted: persistent/refractory GD, antithyroid drugs over 5 years with positive TRAb. Construction of the TCR library relied on RNA isolated from PBMCs. The specimen comprised peripheral blood mononuclear cells (PBMCs), sampled when the disease was refractory, from a patient treated with antithyroid drugs. The receptors here all came from a female donor with Graves disease.

The rearrangement uses TRBV6-2 or TRBV6-3 and TRBJ2-1, with 10 bases lining up with TRBD1. This CDR3 region has 16 residues. Germline V gene sequence: CDR1 MNHEY, CDR2 SVGEGT. The ends lost 5 bases at V and 9 bases at J; junction bases unmatched: 13. Here the CDR3 reads CASSRQGAGLRLEQFF. In nucleotides, the CDR3 is TGTGCCAGCAGTCGACAGGGGGCAGGCCTTCGGCTTGAGCAGTTCTTC.

The chain employs TRBV19 and TRBJ2-7; D is unclear. Trimming pared 10 bases from V and 2 bases from J, leaving 15 bases between. The germline CDR1 and CDR2 sequences are LNHDA and SQIVND (reference sequence). The CDR3 has 13 amino acids. The CDR3 DNA follows: TGTGCCACCTCCTCGGGCCGAGCCTACGAGCAGTACTTC. This gives the protein CATSSGRAYEQYF. Full variable domain (missing parts from reference TRBV19 and TRBJ2-7): DGGITQSPKYLFRKEGQNVTLSCEQNLNHDAMYWYRQDPGQGLRLIYYSQIVNDFQKGDIAEGYSVSREKKESFPLTVTSAQKNPTAFYLCATSSGRAYEQYFGPGTRLTVT.

This chain links TRBV7-2 with TRBJ2-2, with 9 positions matching TRBD2. This CDR3 is 14 amino acids long. Germline CDR1 is SGHTA and CDR2 is FQGNSA. Germline trimming cut 2 bases from V and 8 bases from J; bases unmatched to any gene: 3. In DNA form, the CDR3 reads TGTGCCAGCAGCTTAATGGCGGGAGGGGGGGAGCTGTTTTTT. Translated, it gives CASSLMAGGGELFF.

The genes are TRBV4-3 and TRBJ2-7; weak D call: TRBD2 (6 bases). V shed 1 base and J shed 4 bases, with 11 bases lying between them. Germline CDR1 LGHNA, CDR2 YSLEER. The length of the CDR3 is 14 residues. In DNA form, the CDR3 reads TGCGCCAGCAGCCAAGTCTTGAGCGGGTACGAGCAGTACTTC. Translation gives CASSQVLSGYEQYF.

The sample holds a few counts of this clonotype. V and J are TRBV7-2 and TRBJ1-5; D call uncertain. The CDR3 totals 15 residues. In germline, CDR1 is SGHTA, CDR2 FQGNSA. Deletions cut 0 bases from V and 1 base from J, with 7 bases between. For the CDR3, the DNA is TGTGCCAGCAGCTTAGCAGCAGCGAGCAATCAGCCCCAGCATTTT. This translates into CASSLAAASNQPQHF.

This clonotype has only a few counts. A much larger clone differs from this one at a single base, so this may be a read error. The chain combines TRBV5-6 with TRBJ1-1; no definite D call. The V gene lost 1 base and the J gene lost 1 base, with 5 bases spanning the gap. The CDR3 extends over 13 amino acids. CDR1 is SGHDT and CDR2 is YYEEEE in the germline V gene. The CDR3 loop reads CASSLFENTEAFF. The CDR3 DNA sequence: TGTGCCAGCAGCTTGTTTGAGAACACTGAAGCTTTCTTT.

This clonotype came up many times. CDR3 bases: TGTGCCAGCAGGGGGACAGGGGACCATGGCTACACCTTC. Residues: CASRGTGDHGYTF. The chain couples TRBV3-1 to TRBJ1-2, with TRBD1 matching over 10 bases. Germline V gives CDR1 LGHDT, CDR2 YNNKEL (reference sequence). The CDR3 consists of 13 residues. V shed 6 bases and J 6 bases; nucleotides not matched to a gene: 4.

This clonotype was observed a few times. This chain connects TRBV29-1 to TRBJ2-2, with a weak D call TRBD1 (5 bases). Trimming cost V 5 bases and J 10 bases, with 17 bases left between them. Germline V gene lookup returns CDR1 SQVTM and CDR2 ANQGSEA. This CDR3 region has 13 residues. Written as DNA, the CDR3 is TGCAGCGTTAGCATTCAGGGATATGAGGAGCTGTTTTTT. Protein: CSVSIQGYEELFF.

Many counts were recorded for this clonotype. This chain links TRBV6-1 with TRBJ1-6; 7 bases map to TRBD1. The CDR3 extends over 16 amino acids. Germline V gives CDR1 MNHNS, CDR2 SASEGT. V was pared by 4 bases and J by 7 bases, with 10 bases of the junction left unmatched. CDR3: CASSAWTGGGNSPLHF. The CDR3 bases are TGTGCCAGCAGTGCTTGGACAGGAGGTGGGAATTCACCCCTCCACTTT.

This clonotype came up a few times. A much larger clonotype is one base distant, so this may be a read error. V gene TRBV5-5 combines with J gene TRBJ1-3; D is undetermined. Germline V gives CDR1 SGHKS, CDR2 YYEKEE (reference sequence). Trimming shortened V by 0 bases and J by 4 bases, and 2 bases separated the two germline ends. The length of the CDR3 is 12 residues. The CDR3 loop is CASSLEGNTIYF. CDR3 nucleotide sequence: TGTGCCAGCAGCTTGGAGGGAAACACCATATATTTT.

V usage is TRBV14 and J usage is TRBJ2-1; D not resolved. V gave up 0 bases and J gave up 9 bases, with 15 bases separating them. The CDR3 covers 15 residues. Germline CDR1 is SGHDN and CDR2 is FVKESK. The CDR3, as DNA: TGTGCCAGCAGCCAAGAAACGCTCGCAAGAAGTGAGCAGTTCTTC. It is translated as CASSQETLARSEQFF.

Here the CDR3 reads CASSPRAALNQPQHF. Here the CDR3 DNA reads TGTGCCAGCAGCCCAAGGGCAGCTCTCAATCAGCCCCAGCATTTT. The rearrangement links TRBV7-2 to TRBJ1-5; D gene uncertain. V was shortened by 5 bases and J by 3 bases, with 14 bases between the two germline ends. The CDR3 runs 15 residues. From germline, CDR1 is SGHTA and CDR2 FQGNSA. Using reference TRBV7-2 and TRBJ1-5 for the parts outside the CDR3, the full variable domain is GAGVSQSPSNKVTEKGKDVELRCDPISGHTALYWYRQSLGQGLEFLIYFQGNSAPDKSGLPSDRFSAERTGGSVSTLTIQRTQQEDSAVYLCASSPRAALNQPQHFGDGTRLSIL.

There are many counts of this clonotype. The chain joins TRBV6-1 to TRBJ2-7, with D perhaps matching TRBD2 (5 bases). Germline assignment: CDR1 MNHNS and CDR2 SASEGT. CDR3 length: 14 residues. Trimming stripped 6 bases from V and 0 bases from J, with 12 bases between. This CDR3 reads CASSSRAYSYEQYF. The DNA of the CDR3 is TGTGCCAGCAGCTCGCGGGCCTACTCCTACGAGCAGTACTTC.